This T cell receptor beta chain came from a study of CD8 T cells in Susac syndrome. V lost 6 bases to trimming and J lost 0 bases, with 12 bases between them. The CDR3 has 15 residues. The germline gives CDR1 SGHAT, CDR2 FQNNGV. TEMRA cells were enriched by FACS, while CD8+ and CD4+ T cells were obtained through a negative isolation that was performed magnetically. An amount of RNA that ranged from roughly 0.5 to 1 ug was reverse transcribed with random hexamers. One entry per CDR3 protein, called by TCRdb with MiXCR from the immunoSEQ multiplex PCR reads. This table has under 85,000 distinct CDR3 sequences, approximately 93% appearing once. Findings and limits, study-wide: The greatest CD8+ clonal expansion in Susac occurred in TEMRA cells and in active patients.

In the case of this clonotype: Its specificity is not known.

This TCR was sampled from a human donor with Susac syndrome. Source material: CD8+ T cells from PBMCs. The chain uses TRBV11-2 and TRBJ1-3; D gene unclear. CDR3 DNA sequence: TGTGCCAGCAGTTCGGCATCTTACTCTGGAAACACCATATATTTT. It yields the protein CASSSASYSGNTIYF.